This T cell receptor beta chain appears in the sequencing data of a study of blood T cells in healthy people across ages. V lost 5 bases and J 3 bases, leaving 11 bases between the germline ends. In germline, CDR1 is DFQATT, CDR2 SNEGSKA (reference sequence). This CDR3 is built from 12 residues. Of note for this clonotype: A read error may explain this, as a much larger clone is one base away.

The authors ran a second PCR of about 6 to 12 cycles using a sample-barcoded 5' primer and a J-beta primer mix. TCRdb analysed the 5' RACE reads with MiXCR anew, one entry per CDR3 protein. The sample records fewer than 750,000 distinct CDR3 sequences, about 50% being singletons. The chain links TRBV20-1 to TRBJ2-7; TRBD2 is a possible D gene (5 bases). The TCR was taken from a woman of 80 years or more in good health. The specimen sequenced was blood. CDR3 in amino acids: CSAQRAVYEQYF. DNA for the CDR3: TGCAGTGCTCAGAGGGCCGTCTACGAGCAGTACTTC.